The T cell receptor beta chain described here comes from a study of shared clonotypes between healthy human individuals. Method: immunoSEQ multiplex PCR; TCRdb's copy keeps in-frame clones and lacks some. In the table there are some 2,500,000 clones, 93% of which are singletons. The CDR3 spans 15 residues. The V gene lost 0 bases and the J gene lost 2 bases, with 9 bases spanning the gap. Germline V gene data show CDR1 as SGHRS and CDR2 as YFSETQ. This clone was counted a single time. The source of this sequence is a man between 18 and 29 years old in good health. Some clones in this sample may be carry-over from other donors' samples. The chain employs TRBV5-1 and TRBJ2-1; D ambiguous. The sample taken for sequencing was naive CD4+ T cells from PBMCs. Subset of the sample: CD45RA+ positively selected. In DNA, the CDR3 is TGCGCCAGCAGCTTGGGTGGTACCCCCTACAATGAGCAGTTCTTC. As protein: CASSLGGTPYNEQFF.